Each of the 14 T cell receptor beta chains below was sequenced from the same sample in a study of blood T cell repertoires in COVID-19. Sequenced by immunoSEQ multiplex PCR; TCRdb stores in-frame clones only, minus some. Among approximately 210,000 clones, 88% were seen once, and the ten largest hold less than 5.5%. Source material: peripheral blood. The receptors stem from a human donor in a cohort sampled during active COVID-19.

In its sample, this clone was seen a few times. The V call is TRBV5-4, the J call TRBJ2-7; 8 bases align to TRBD1. CDR3 size: 13 residues. Germline V gene data show CDR1 as SGHNT and CDR2 as YYREEE (reference sequence). V lost 1 base, J lost 6 bases, and 3 bases stayed unmatched. CDR3 protein: CASSLLGTGEQYF. As DNA, the CDR3 is TGTGCCAGCAGCTTGCTGGGGACAGGCGAGCAGTACTTC.

The gene calls are TRBV30 and TRBJ1-2, with D unclear. The V gene lost 4 bases and the J gene lost 0 bases, with 12 bases spanning the gap. Germline V gene lookup returns CDR1 GTSNPN and CDR2 SVGIG (reference sequence). There are 14 residues in the CDR3. CDR3 amino acids: CAWNNGVANYGYTF. The CDR3 DNA sequence: TGTGCCTGGAATAACGGGGTAGCTAACTATGGCTACACCTTC.

The CDR3 reads CASSWPTGDTQYF. The DNA for the CDR3 is TGTGCCAGCAGCTGGCCCACCGGGGATACGCAGTATTTT. The gene calls are TRBV5-6 and TRBJ2-3; D unclear. The CDR3 is made up of 13 amino acids. Germline loops: CDR1 SGHDT, CDR2 YYEEEE. With 3 bases removed from V and 6 bases from J, the gap between germline ends came to 11 bases.

Worth noting for this clone: This sample includes further DNA sequences coding for the same CDR3. The gene calls are TRBV6-5 and TRBJ2-1; D might be TRBD2 (5 bases). Between the trimmed V and J ends, which lost 6 bases and 0 bases, there was a span of 6 bases. The germline V gene encodes CDR1 MNHEY and CDR2 SVGAGI. The CDR3 has 13 amino acids. CDR3 coding DNA: TGTGCCAGCAGGGGGAGCTCCTACAATGAGCAGTTCTTC. This encodes CASRGSSYNEQFF.

V gene TRBV6-5 combines with J gene TRBJ1-2; 7 bases agree with TRBD1. The trim removed 6 bases at V and 6 bases at J, leaving 4 bases unmatched. The germline V gene has CDR1 MNHEY and CDR2 SVGAGI. The CDR3 covers 12 residues. CDR3 sequence reads: CASRSTGDGYTF. In DNA, the CDR3 is TGTGCCAGCAGGTCCACAGGGGATGGCTACACCTTC.

CDR3 nucleotides: TGTGCCAGCAGCTTAGAGGGTGTAGGGGGTGAAGCTTTCTTT. This gives the protein CASSLEGVGGEAFF. This chain joins TRBV7-9 and TRBJ1-1, with a possible D match to TRBD1 (6 bases). V gave up 1 base and J gave up 7 bases, with 13 bases separating them. CDR1 and CDR2 (germline): SEHNR, FQNEAQ (reference sequence). The CDR3 totals 14 residues.

The rearrangement joins TRBV5-4 to TRBJ2-5; weak D call: TRBD2 (5 bases). V lost 2 bases, J lost 2 bases, and 16 bases lay in between. Germline V gives CDR1 SGHNT, CDR2 YYREEE (reference sequence). There are 16 residues in the CDR3. The CDR3 protein is CASSFMGRTGQETQYF. In DNA, the CDR3 is TGTGCCAGCAGCTTCATGGGCAGGACGGGGCAAGAGACCCAGTACTTC.

The gene calls are TRBV6-5 and TRBJ1-6, with 7 bases that match TRBD1. The ends lost 6 bases at V and 7 bases at J; junction bases unmatched: 6. CDR1 MNHEY and CDR2 SVGAGI come from the germline V gene. The CDR3 consists of 14 residues. The CDR3 sequence: CASSKGANNSPLHF. The CDR3 DNA follows: TGTGCCAGCAGCAAGGGGGCTAACAATTCACCCCTCCACTTT.

The chain has TRBV6-5 and TRBJ2-7; TRBD1 agrees at 10 bases. Trimming cost V 5 bases and J 4 bases; bases outside gene matches: 5. CDR3 length equals 14 residues. Per the germline V gene, CDR1 is MNHEY and CDR2 is SVGAGI. CDR3 loop: CASSPGTGVYEQYF. As DNA, the CDR3 is TGTGCCAGCAGTCCCGGGACAGGGGTTTACGAGCAGTACTTC.

The V and J genes are TRBV2 and TRBJ1-2, with a tentative D call TRBD1 (5 bases). CDR3 length equals 15 residues. Germline lookup yields CDR1 SNHLY and CDR2 FYNNEI. Trimming removed 6 bases at V and 6 bases at J, with 20 bases between. CDR3 region: CASSASGGGRNGYTF. CDR3 bases: TGTGCCAGCAGCGCATCTGGCGGGGGAAGGAATGGCTACACCTTC.

The gene calls are TRBV29-1 and TRBJ2-3, with 8 bases aligning to TRBD2. From germline, CDR1 is SQVTM and CDR2 ANQGSEA. Trimming removed 3 bases from V and 2 bases from J; junction bases left unmatched: 7. The CDR3 runs 15 residues. Here the CDR3 reads CSVDGGGSFTDTQYF. The CDR3 DNA is TGCAGCGTTGATGGCGGGGGGTCTTTCACAGATACGCAGTATTTT.

This chain links TRBV10-3 with TRBJ1-1; 7 bases agree with TRBD1. J lost 1 base, V lost 10 bases, and 15 bases had no gene match. Germline values: CDR1 ENHRY, CDR2 SYGVKD. The CDR3 loop spans 16 amino acids. CDR3 sequence (DNA): TGTGCCACCGCCGACCTACAGGGGAGTGGGAACACTGAAGCTTTCTTT. Protein: CATADLQGSGNTEAFF.

This chain uses TRBV12-3 or TRBV12-4 with TRBJ1-6, with D unclear. The CDR3 covers 12 residues. Trimming removed 5 bases at V and 11 bases at J, with 10 bases between. Written as DNA, the CDR3 is TGTGCCAGCAGTCTCGACTTTACACCCCTCCACTTT. This translates into CASSLDFTPLHF.

The chain uses TRBV27 and TRBJ2-7; 9 nucleotides agree with TRBD1. The CDR3 loop spans 15 amino acids. Per germline, CDR1 MNHEY and CDR2 SMNVEV (reference sequence). The ends lost 6 bases at V and 2 bases at J; junction bases unmatched: 8. The CDR3 loop reads CASRQQDRGPYEQYF. In nucleotides, the CDR3 is TGTGCCAGCAGGCAACAGGACAGGGGTCCCTACGAGCAGTACTTC.